This T cell receptor (beta chain) was identified during a study of T cell responses to AZD1222 COVID-19 vaccine. Only in-frame clones appear in the TCRdb table, and some are missing; sequencing was by immunoSEQ multiplex PCR. The table has more than 100,000 clones, about nine tenths seen once. This CDR3 has 14 amino acids. Trimming cost V 2 bases and J 2 bases, with 7 bases left between them. From germline, CDR1 is SGDLS and CDR2 YYNGEE. The rearrangement uses TRBV9 and TRBJ2-2; D is uncertain. The receptor was isolated from an adult in good health. Sequenced here: peripheral blood, sampled on day 0 of AZD1222 vaccination. Here the CDR3 DNA reads TGTGCCAGCAGCGTTGGGCACAACACCGGGGAGCTGTTTTTT. It specifies CASSVGHNTGELFF.